These 20 T cell receptor beta chains came from one sample sequenced in a study of shared clonotypes between healthy human individuals. Naive CD8 cells lacked CD45RO, underwent positive selection for CCR7 and left out terminally differentiated effector memory CD45RA+ cells. Sequencing used immunoSEQ multiplex PCR; TCRdb keeps in-frame clones, though not all of them. The sample has some 2.1 million clones, just over 90% seen once; the top ten hold about 1.7%. Sequences were obtained from naive CD8+ T cells from PBMCs. The origin of the receptors is a man aged 18 to 35 in good health. Some clones in this sample may be carry-over from other donors' samples.

V gene TRBV6-5 combines with J gene TRBJ1-1, with 11 positions matching TRBD1. The V and J ends lost 2 bases and 5 bases, in that order; junction bases with no gene match: 4. Germline assignment: CDR1 MNHEY and CDR2 SVGAGI. This CDR3 has 15 amino acids. CDR3 nucleotides: TGTGCCAGCAGTTACAGGACAGGGGGCGCGACTGAAGCTTTCTTT. It is translated as CASSYRTGGATEAFF.

The chain recombines TRBV4-2 with TRBJ2-7, with 7 bases lining up with TRBD2. The CDR3 runs 14 residues. CDR1 and CDR2 (germline): LGHNA, YNFKEQ. J gave up 5 bases and V 5 bases, and 9 bases lay outside the gene matches. The CDR3 reads CASSERGGRNEQYF. CDR3 in DNA: TGTGCCAGCAGCGAGAGAGGCGGGAGAAACGAGCAGTACTTC.

This chain links TRBV7-9 with TRBJ1-2, with D unclear. V was shortened by 2 bases and J by 4 bases, with 8 bases between the two germline ends. The germline V gene has CDR1 SEHNR and CDR2 FQNEAQ (reference sequence). The CDR3 runs 13 residues. CDR3 nucleotides: TGTGCCAGCAGCTTAATGAATTCCTATGGCTACACCTTC. Translating gives CASSLMNSYGYTF.

This rearrangement joins TRBV19 to TRBJ2-1, with TRBD2 identical over 11 bases. V gave up 5 bases and J gave up 6 bases; unmatched junction bases: 6. This CDR3 region has 15 residues. Per germline, CDR1 LNHDA and CDR2 SQIVND (reference sequence). As DNA, the CDR3 is TGTGCCAGTAGTGAGCTAGCGGGAGGTGTCAATGAGCAGTTCTTC. Translation gives CASSELAGGVNEQFF. The full variable domain, its missing parts supplied by reference TRBV19 and TRBJ2-1, is DGGITQSPKYLFRKEGQNVTLSCEQNLNHDAMYWYRQDPGQGLRLIYYSQIVNDFQKGDIAEGYSVSREKKESFPLTVTSAQKNPTAFYLCASSELAGGVNEQFFGPGTRLTVL.

The J gene is TRBJ1-6, the V gene TRBV4-3; perhaps TRBD1 as D (6 bases). The CDR3 sequence is 16 residues long. CDR1 and CDR2 (germline): LGHNA, YSLEER. V lost 5 bases and J 0 bases, leaving 11 bases between the germline ends. CDR3 sequence reads: CASSSQGGSYNSPLHF. CDR3 DNA: TGCGCCAGCAGCTCACAGGGAGGCTCCTATAATTCACCCCTCCACTTT.

The V gene is TRBV11-3, the J gene TRBJ2-3, with D unclear. CDR3 size: 14 residues. With 5 bases removed from V and 7 bases from J, the gap between germline ends came to 16 bases. Germline V lookup: CDR1 SGHNT, CDR2 YENEEA. CDR3 in amino acids: CASSPTRQANTQYF. CDR3 bases: TGTGCCAGCAGCCCCACGCGTCAGGCGAATACGCAGTATTTT.

The CDR3, as DNA: TGCGCCAGCAGCTTCCGGCCATGGGAGCAGTTCTTC. This codes for CASSFRPWEQFF. The genes are TRBV5-1 and TRBJ2-1; no firm D call. Trimming cost V 2 bases and J 10 bases, with 10 bases left between them. This CDR3 spans 12 amino acids. The germline gives CDR1 SGHRS, CDR2 YFSETQ.

The chain has TRBV5-1 and TRBJ2-7; TRBD2 matches 7 bases. The V and J ends lost 4 bases and 3 bases, in that order; junction bases with no gene match: 22. Germline CDR1 is SGHRS and CDR2 is YFSETQ. The CDR3 sequence is 19 residues long. CDR3 in amino acids: CASSPPMVGTLAENYEQYF. The CDR3 nucleotides are TGCGCCAGCAGCCCCCCTATGGTAGGGACCCTAGCGGAGAACTACGAGCAGTACTTC.

For this clone: The same CDR3 can be traced to other DNA sequences in this sample. The chain couples TRBV9 to TRBJ2-2; 10 bases are a match to TRBD2. There are 15 residues in the CDR3. Unmatched junction bases numbered 0, after V lost 0 bases and J lost 4 bases. CDR1 and CDR2 from the germline V gene are SGDLS and YYNGEE. CDR3 in DNA: TGTGCCAGCAGCGTAGTAGCGGGAGGCACCGGGGAGCTGTTTTTT. This sequence encodes CASSVVAGGTGELFF.

The CDR3 is CATLGSADLVPFF. CDR3 sequence (DNA): TGTGCCACCCTGGGGTCGGCAGACTTGGTTCCTTTCTTT. The rearrangement joins TRBV2 to TRBJ1-1, with D uncertain. Germline CDR1 and CDR2: SNHLY and FYNNEI. Trimming shortened V by 10 bases and J by 12 bases, and 24 bases separated the two germline ends. This CDR3 has 13 amino acids.

For this clone: Other DNA sequences in this specimen translate into the identical CDR3. The J gene is TRBJ1-1, the V gene TRBV7-9; possibly TRBD1 for D (5 bases). Trimming cost V 3 bases and J 8 bases, with 10 bases left between them. The CDR3 sequence is 12 residues long. CDR1 SEHNR and CDR2 FQNEAQ come from the germline V gene (reference sequence). DNA for the CDR3: TGTGCCAGCAGCTTCCCGGGACGGGAAGCTTTCTTT. Amino acid sequence: CASSFPGREAFF.

This rearrangement joins TRBV7-6 to TRBJ2-1; TRBD2 aligns across 7 bases. Germline CDR1 reads SGHVS; CDR2 reads FNYEAQ. The CDR3 spans 16 residues. Germline trimming cut 4 bases from V and 9 bases from J; bases unmatched to any gene: 15. CDR3 amino acids: CASSSSLRGRVSEQFF. CDR3 DNA: TGTGCCAGCAGCTCCTCCCTTAGAGGGAGGGTTAGTGAGCAGTTCTTC. The full variable domain, completed using reference TRBV7-6 and TRBJ2-1, is GAGVSQSPRYKVTKRGQDVALRCDPISGHVSLYWYRQALGQGPEFLTYFNYEAQQDKSGLPNDRFSAERPEGSISTLTIQRTEQRDSAMYRCASSSSLRGRVSEQFFGPGTRLTVL.

The CDR3 region has the DNA TGTGCCAGCAGCTTACGGCAGCCCCTCCCCGGGGAGCTGTTTTTT. This translates into CASSLRQPLPGELFF. V gene TRBV7-9 combines with J gene TRBJ2-2; no definite D call. Germline loops: CDR1 SEHNR, CDR2 FQNEAQ (reference sequence). The CDR3 has 15 residues. V shed 2 bases and J shed 6 bases, with 13 bases lying between them.

Only one count was recorded for this clone. The genes are TRBV13 and TRBJ2-5; 12 nucleotides match TRBD1. Germline V gives CDR1 PRHDT, CDR2 FYEKMQ (reference sequence). The ends lost 5 bases at V and 6 bases at J; junction bases unmatched: 7. The CDR3 consists of 15 residues. The CDR3 bases are TGTGCCAGCAGCAATGGGACAGGGGGCGGGAAGACCCAGTACTTC. Translated: CASSNGTGGGKTQYF.

The J gene is TRBJ2-7, the V gene TRBV7-2; TRBD1 matches 7 bases. There are 17 residues in the CDR3. Germline trimming cut 0 bases from V and 2 bases from J; bases unmatched to any gene: 10. The germline CDR1 and CDR2 sequences are SGHTA and FQGNSA. CDR3 DNA sequence: TGTGCCAGCAGCTTAGCAGGGGACAGCCTTTTGACCTACGAGCAGTACTTC. It is translated as CASSLAGDSLLTYEQYF.

The chain links TRBV11-2 to TRBJ2-1; D gene unclear. The V gene's germline CDR1 is SGHAT and CDR2 FQNNGV. CDR3 length equals 12 residues. V lost 7 bases and J 10 bases, leaving 14 bases between the germline ends. The CDR3 region has the DNA TGTGCCAGCATCTCGGCATTTGGCGAGCAGTTCTTC. Its protein is CASISAFGEQFF. Full variable domain (missing parts from reference TRBV11-2 and TRBJ2-1): EAGVAQSPRYKIIEKRQSVAFWCNPISGHATLYWYQQILGQGPKLLIQFQNNGVVDDSQLPKDRFSAERLKGVDSTLKIQPAKLEDSAVYLCASISAFGEQFFGPGTRLTVL.

The chain employs TRBV9 and TRBJ2-3; D might be TRBD2 (6 bases). The V gene's germline CDR1 is SGDLS and CDR2 YYNGEE. The ends were cut back, 0 bases at V and 5 bases at J, with 13 bases in the middle. The CDR3 has 15 amino acids. The CDR3 nucleotides read TGTGCCAGCAGCGTAGCATCGGGAGCAGGAGATACGCAGTATTTT. It specifies CASSVASGAGDTQYF.

Note on this clone: Other nucleotide sequences from this sample produce the same CDR3. The chain has TRBV5-1 and TRBJ2-1, with 10 bases matching TRBD2. The CDR3 totals 14 residues. Germline V gene sequence: CDR1 SGHRS, CDR2 YFSETQ. V lost 2 bases and J lost 6; bases outside the gene matches: 2. CDR3 amino acids: CASSLAGGLNEQFF. In nucleotides, the CDR3 is TGCGCCAGCAGCTTAGCGGGAGGGCTCAATGAGCAGTTCTTC.

J is TRBJ2-7 and V is TRBV6-5, with TRBD1 matching over 7 bases. This CDR3 comprises 15 residues. With V trimmed by 6 bases and J by 6 bases, 14 bases remained unmatched. In germline, CDR1 is MNHEY, CDR2 SVGAGI. CDR3 protein: CASRPATGRISEQYF. The CDR3 bases are TGTGCCAGCAGACCAGCGACAGGGAGAATTTCCGAGCAGTACTTC.

This rearrangement joins TRBV7-6 to TRBJ2-5; D is uncertain. This CDR3 is built from 15 residues. Germline V gene lookup returns CDR1 SGHVS and CDR2 FNYEAQ. Deletions cut 2 bases from V and 5 bases from J, with 15 bases between. The CDR3 sequence: CASSLLGSPWETQYF. As DNA, the CDR3 is TGTGCCAGCAGCTTATTGGGCTCACCTTGGGAGACCCAGTACTTC.